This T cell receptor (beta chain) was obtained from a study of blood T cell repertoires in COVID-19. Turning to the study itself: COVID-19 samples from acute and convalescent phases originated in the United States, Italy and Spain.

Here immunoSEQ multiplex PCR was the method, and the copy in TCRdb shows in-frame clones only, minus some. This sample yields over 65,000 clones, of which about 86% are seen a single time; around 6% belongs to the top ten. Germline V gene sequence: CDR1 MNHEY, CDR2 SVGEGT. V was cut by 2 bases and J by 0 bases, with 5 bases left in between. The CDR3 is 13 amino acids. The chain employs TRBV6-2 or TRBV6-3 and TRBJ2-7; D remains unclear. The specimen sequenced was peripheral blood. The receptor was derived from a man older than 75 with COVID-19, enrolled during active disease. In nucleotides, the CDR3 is TGTGCCAGCAGTTACCCCAGCTCCTACGAGCAGTACTTC. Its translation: CASSYPSSYEQYF.